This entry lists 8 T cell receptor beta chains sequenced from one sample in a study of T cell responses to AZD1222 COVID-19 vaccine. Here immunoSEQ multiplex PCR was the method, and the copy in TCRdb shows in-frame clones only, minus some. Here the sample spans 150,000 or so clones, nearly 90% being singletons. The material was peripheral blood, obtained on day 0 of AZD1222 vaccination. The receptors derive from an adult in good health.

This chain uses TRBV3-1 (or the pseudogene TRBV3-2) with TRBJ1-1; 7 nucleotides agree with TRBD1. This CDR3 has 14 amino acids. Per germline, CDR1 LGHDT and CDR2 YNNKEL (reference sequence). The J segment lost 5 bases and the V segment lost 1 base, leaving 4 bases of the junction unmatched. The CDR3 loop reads CASSQANRGTEAFF. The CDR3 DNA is TGTGCCAGCAGCCAAGCAAACAGGGGTACTGAAGCTTTCTTT.

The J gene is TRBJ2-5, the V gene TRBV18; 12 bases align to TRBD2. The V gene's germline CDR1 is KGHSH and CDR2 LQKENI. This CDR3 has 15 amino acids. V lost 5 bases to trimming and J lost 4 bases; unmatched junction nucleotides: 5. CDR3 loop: CASSEGLAGTETQYF. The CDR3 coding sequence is TGTGCCAGCTCAGAGGGACTAGCGGGCACAGAGACCCAGTACTTC.

The CDR3 loop reads CATRGGENYGYTF. The CDR3 bases are TGTGCCACCCGCGGGGGAGAAAACTATGGCTACACCTTC. V usage is TRBV27 and J usage is TRBJ1-2, with a tentative D call TRBD1 (5 bases). The CDR3 runs 13 residues. Germline V gene sequence: CDR1 MNHEY, CDR2 SMNVEV (reference sequence). Trimming left V 10 bases short and J 2 bases short, with 14 bases between.

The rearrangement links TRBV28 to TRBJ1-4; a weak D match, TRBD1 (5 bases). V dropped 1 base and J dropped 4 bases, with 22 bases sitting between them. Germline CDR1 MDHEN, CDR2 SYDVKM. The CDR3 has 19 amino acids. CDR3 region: CASSLYVFGGADLNEKLFF. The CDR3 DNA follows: TGTGCCAGCAGTTTATACGTTTTTGGAGGGGCAGATCTTAATGAAAAACTGTTTTTT.

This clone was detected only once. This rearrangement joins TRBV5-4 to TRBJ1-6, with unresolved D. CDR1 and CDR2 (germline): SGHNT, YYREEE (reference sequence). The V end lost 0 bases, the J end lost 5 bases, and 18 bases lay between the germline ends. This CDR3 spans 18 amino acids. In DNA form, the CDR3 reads TGTGCCAGCAGCTTGGAGATAACCCGACAACTTCATAATTCACCCCTCCACTTT. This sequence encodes CASSLEITRQLHNSPLHF.

The CDR3 sequence: CASSLARDLSHNTDTQYF. In nucleotides, the CDR3 is TGTGCCAGCAGCTTAGCTCGGGACCTCTCCCACAACACAGATACGCAGTATTTT. J is TRBJ2-3 and V is TRBV7-9; tentatively, D is TRBD1 or TRBD2 (5 bases each). There are 18 residues in the CDR3. Germline loops: CDR1 SEHNR, CDR2 FQNEAQ (reference sequence). V lost 0 bases and J 2 bases, leaving 18 bases between the germline ends.

The CDR3 region is CASSPDRVNYGYTF. In DNA form, the CDR3 reads TGTGCCAGCAGTCCGGACAGGGTAAACTATGGCTACACCTTC. V gene TRBV2 combines with J gene TRBJ1-2, with 8 bases identical to TRBD1. The trim removed 5 bases at V and 2 bases at J, leaving 4 bases unmatched. Germline assignment: CDR1 SNHLY and CDR2 FYNNEI. The CDR3 contains 14 residues.

For the CDR3, the DNA is TGTGCCAGCAGCTTAATCCCCCCCTCTAGCGGGAGTATCCATGAGCAGTTCTTC. Protein: CASSLIPPSSGSIHEQFF. This chain uses TRBV7-3 with TRBJ2-1; the match to TRBD2 covers 10 bases. CDR3 length: 18 amino acids. Trimming took 1 base from V and 8 from J; bases not matched to a gene: 14. The germline V gene encodes CDR1 SGHTA and CDR2 FQGTGA.